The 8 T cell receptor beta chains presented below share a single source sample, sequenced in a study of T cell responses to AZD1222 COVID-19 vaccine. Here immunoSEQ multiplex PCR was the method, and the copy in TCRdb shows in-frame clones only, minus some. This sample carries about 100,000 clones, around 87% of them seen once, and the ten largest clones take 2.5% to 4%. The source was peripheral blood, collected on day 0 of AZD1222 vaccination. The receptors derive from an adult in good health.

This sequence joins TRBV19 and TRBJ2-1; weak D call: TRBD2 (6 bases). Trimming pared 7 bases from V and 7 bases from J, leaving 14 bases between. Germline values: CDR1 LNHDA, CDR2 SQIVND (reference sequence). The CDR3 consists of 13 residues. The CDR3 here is CASTKEGRNEQFF. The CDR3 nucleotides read TGTGCCAGTACAAAAGAAGGGAGGAATGAGCAGTTCTTC. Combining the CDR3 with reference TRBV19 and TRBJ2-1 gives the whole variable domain DGGITQSPKYLFRKEGQNVTLSCEQNLNHDAMYWYRQDPGQGLRLIYYSQIVNDFQKGDIAEGYSVSREKKESFPLTVTSAQKNPTAFYLCASTKEGRNEQFFGPGTRLTVL.

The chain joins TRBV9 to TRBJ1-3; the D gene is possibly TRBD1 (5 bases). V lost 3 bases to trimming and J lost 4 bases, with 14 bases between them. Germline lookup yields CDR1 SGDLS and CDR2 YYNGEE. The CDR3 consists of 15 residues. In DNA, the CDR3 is TGTGCCAGCAGCGCCGGACACTCGGCCGGAAACACCATATATTTT. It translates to CASSAGHSAGNTIYF.

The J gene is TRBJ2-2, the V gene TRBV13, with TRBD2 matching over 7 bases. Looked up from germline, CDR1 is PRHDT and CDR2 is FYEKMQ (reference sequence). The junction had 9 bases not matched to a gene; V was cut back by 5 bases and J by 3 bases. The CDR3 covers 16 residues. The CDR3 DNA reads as TGTGCCAGCAGCCCCGCGGGGGACGGGTACACCGGGGAGCTGTTTTTT. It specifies CASSPAGDGYTGELFF.

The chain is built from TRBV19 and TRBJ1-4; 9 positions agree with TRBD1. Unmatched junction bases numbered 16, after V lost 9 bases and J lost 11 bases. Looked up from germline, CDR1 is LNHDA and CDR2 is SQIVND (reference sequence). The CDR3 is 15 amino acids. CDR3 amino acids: CASRPGGTGQAKLFF. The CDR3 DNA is TGTGCCAGCCGACCTGGTGGGACAGGGCAGGCGAAACTGTTTTTT.

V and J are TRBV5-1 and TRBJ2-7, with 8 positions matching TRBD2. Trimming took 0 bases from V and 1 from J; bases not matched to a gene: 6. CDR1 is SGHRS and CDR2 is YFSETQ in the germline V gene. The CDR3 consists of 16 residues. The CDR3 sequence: CASSLAGGVRSYEQYF. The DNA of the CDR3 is TGCGCCAGCAGCTTGGCCGGGGGGGTTCGGTCCTACGAGCAGTACTTC.

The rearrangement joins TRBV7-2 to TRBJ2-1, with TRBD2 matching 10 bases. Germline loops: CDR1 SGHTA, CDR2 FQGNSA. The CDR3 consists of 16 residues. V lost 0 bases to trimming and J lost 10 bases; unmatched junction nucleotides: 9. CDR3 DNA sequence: TGTGCCAGCAGCTTAGCGGGTCTAGCGGGGGTTGGGGAGCAGTTCTTC. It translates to CASSLAGLAGVGEQFF.

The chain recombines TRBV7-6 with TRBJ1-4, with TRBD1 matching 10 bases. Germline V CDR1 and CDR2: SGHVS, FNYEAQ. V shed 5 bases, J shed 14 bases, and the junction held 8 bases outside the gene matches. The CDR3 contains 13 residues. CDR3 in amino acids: CASSPWDRGMLFF. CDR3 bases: TGTGCCAGCAGCCCATGGGACAGGGGAATGCTGTTTTTT.

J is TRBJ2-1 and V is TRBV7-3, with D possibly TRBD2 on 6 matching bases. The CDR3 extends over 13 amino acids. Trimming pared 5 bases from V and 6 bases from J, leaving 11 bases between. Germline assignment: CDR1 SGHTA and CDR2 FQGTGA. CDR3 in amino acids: CASSQGLSNEQFF. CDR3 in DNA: TGTGCCAGCAGCCAGGGACTCTCCAATGAGCAGTTCTTC. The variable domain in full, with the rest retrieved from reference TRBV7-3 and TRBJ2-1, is GAGVSQTPSNKVTEKGKYVELRCDPISGHTALYWYRQSLGQGPEFLIYFQGTGAADDSGLPNDRFFAVRPEGSVSTLKIQRTERGDSAVYLCASSQGLSNEQFFGPGTRLTVL.